This T cell receptor beta chain was captured in a study of CXCR3-negative and CXCR3-positive naive CD8 T cells. Study-wide results and caveats: It was found that naive subsets had comparable surface CD5, and TCR strength was inferred from TRB CDR3 properties. Unlike memory cells, which differed, naive CXCR3-negative and CXCR3-positive cells had similar TRBV-TRBJ usage. For CXCR3-positive naive cells, TRB CDR3s were more hydrophobic than those of CXCR3-negative naive cells.

All TRB cDNA libraries came from 5' RACE performed with UMI labels. TCRdb re-analyzed the 5' RACE reads; it lists each CDR3 protein once, without DNA. This table lists over 70,000 distinct CDR3 sequences. Phenotypically, naive CD8+ T cells corresponded to CD45RO-CCR7+CD27+CD95-. Comments on this clonotype: The antigen is unknown.

CDR1 and CDR2 (germline): MDHEN, SYDVKM. This CDR3 has 17 residues. The chain links TRBV28 to TRBJ1-1. The clonotype was recovered from a human donor in good health. Some clones in this sample may be carry-over from other donors' samples. Input material: naive CXCR3+ CD8+ T cells from blood. Subset described: CD45RO-CCR7+CD27+CD95- naive CD8+ T cells expressing CXCR3 (TNR3+). CDR3 amino acids: CASSLVGERARGTEAFF.